This T cell receptor (beta chain) was identified in a study of T cell responses to AZD1222 COVID-19 vaccine. The data were produced by immunoSEQ multiplex PCR, yet TCRdb's version contains in-frame clones alone and is incomplete. The table records roughly 160,000 clones, around 94% of them present only once. The V and J ends lost 7 bases and 5 bases, in that order; junction bases with no gene match: 13. The germline CDR1 and CDR2 sequences are SEHNR and FQNEAQ (reference sequence). The CDR3 covers 16 residues. The source material was peripheral blood, sampled on day 0 of AZD1222 vaccination. The V and J genes are TRBV7-9 and TRBJ2-5; 10 bases map to TRBD1. The clonotype originates from an adult in good health. CDR3 loop: CASTGRQGAGVETQYF. CDR3 bases: TGTGCCAGCACTGGGAGACAGGGGGCAGGTGTCGAGACCCAGTACTTC.